What follows are 23 T cell receptor beta chains derived from one specimen sequenced in a study of T cell clusters in autoimmune cytopenias. One tube held mixed TRB-A and TRB-B primer pools for touch-down PCR. TCRdb re-called the multiplex PCR reads, yielding one record per CDR3 amino acid sequence without DNA. This repertoire includes roughly 3,000 distinct CDR3 sequences. Tens of thousands of genome equivalents of blood DNA were amplified for TRB. The specimen was peripheral blood. The receptors come from a human donor with an autoimmune cytopenia or autoimmune hepatitis (not recorded which).

Measured by frequency, this clonotype is medium-sized. The chain combines TRBV12-3 or TRBV12-4 with TRBJ2-5; TCRdb outputs TRBD2, but without DNA this stays unchecked. The CDR3 extends over 14 amino acids. CDR3: CASSQIGPRETQYF.

This clonotype is identified as medium-sized from frequency. The V and J genes are TRBV18 and TRBJ2-1; the TCRdb call, TRBD1, lacks DNA for checking. CDR3 length: 16 residues. Germline V gives CDR1 KGHSH, CDR2 LQKENI. CDR3 sequence: CASSHSSQGGQGEQFF. The whole variable domain, filled in from reference TRBV18 and TRBJ2-1, reads NAGVMQNPRHLVRRRGQEARLRCSPMKGHSHVYWYRQLPEEGLKFMVYLQKENIIDESGMPKERFSAEFPKEGPSILRIQQVVRGDSAAYFCASSHSSQGGQGEQFFGPGTRLTVL.

The chain carries TRBV27 and TRBJ2-3; TCRdb calls TRBD2, which cannot be checked without DNA. CDR3 length equals 15 residues. Germline CDR1 is MNHEY and CDR2 is SMNVEV (reference sequence). The CDR3 sequence: CASSLGLAGIDTQYF.

This clonotype is called medium-sized based on its frequency. The rearrangement joins TRBV6-5 to TRBJ1-1; TCRdb indicates TRBD1, and absent DNA this call remains unverified. The germline CDR1 and CDR2 sequences are MNHEY and SVGAGI. This CDR3 region has 15 residues. CDR3: CASSAGDRGGTEAFF.

This clonotype is called medium-sized based on its frequency. The rearrangement joins TRBV6-5 to TRBJ2-5. The germline CDR1 and CDR2 sequences are MNHEY and SVGAGI. This CDR3 is built from 12 residues. CDR3 sequence reads: CASRRLGETQYF.

In terms of frequency, this clonotype is medium-sized. This rearrangement joins TRBV6-1 to TRBJ1-1; there is no DNA to check the TCRdb D call of TRBD1. Germline lookup yields CDR1 MNHNS and CDR2 SASEGT. The CDR3 covers 14 residues. CDR3 region: CASSADRGRTEAFF.

Judged by frequency, this clonotype is medium-sized (0.01 to 0.1%). The chain carries TRBV19 and TRBJ1-5; TCRdb indicates TRBD1, and absent DNA this call remains unverified. CDR1 and CDR2 (germline): LNHDA, SQIVND (reference sequence). This CDR3 has 15 residues. This CDR3 is CASSISGNSNQPQHF.

In terms of frequency, this clonotype is medium-sized. The chain has TRBV5-6 and TRBJ1-6. CDR1 and CDR2 from the germline V gene are SGHDT and YYEEEE. The CDR3 is 15 amino acids. The CDR3: CASSNRGSYNSPLHF. Based on the CDR3 plus reference TRBV5-6 and TRBJ1-6, the full variable domain is DAGVTQSPTHLIKTRGQQVTLRCSPKSGHDTVSWYQQALGQGPQFIFQYYEEEERQRGNFPDRFSGHQFPNYSSELNVNALLLGDSALYLCASSNRGSYNSPLHFGNGTRLTVT.

This clonotype is medium-sized by frequency. The J gene is TRBJ1-5, the V gene TRBV5-6; TCRdb calls TRBD1, which cannot be checked without DNA. The CDR3 extends over 14 amino acids. From germline, CDR1 is SGHDT and CDR2 YYEEEE. CDR3 in amino acids: CASSLTRDAQPQHF.

The chain has TRBV6-1 and TRBJ1-5; TCRdb gives TRBD1 as the D gene, but with no DNA this cannot be confirmed. The CDR3 consists of 17 residues. Germline CDR1 is MNHNS and CDR2 is SASEGT. CDR3 in amino acids: CASLAQGAWNSNQPQHF.

Considering frequency, this clonotype is medium-sized (0.01 to 0.1%). The chain combines TRBV19 with TRBJ1-2; TCRdb selects TRBD1, and the lack of DNA leaves this call unchecked. Germline V CDR1 and CDR2: LNHDA, SQIVND (reference sequence). CDR3 length: 15 amino acids. CDR3 sequence reads: CASSTGGQGAGGYTF.

Its frequency marks this clonotype as medium-sized. The chain employs TRBV6-5 and TRBJ2-5; TCRdb designates TRBD1, a call that cannot be tested without DNA. The CDR3 contains 13 residues. CDR1 and CDR2 (germline): MNHEY, SVGAGI. The CDR3 region is CASQPSPQETQYF.

The chain joins TRBV4-2 to TRBJ2-7. This CDR3 is 15 amino acids long. CDR1 and CDR2 (germline): LGHNA, YNFKEQ. CDR3: CASSQVPGALYKQYF.

In terms of frequency, this clonotype is medium-sized. The chain couples TRBV5-6 to TRBJ2-7. This CDR3 comprises 14 residues. Germline lookup yields CDR1 SGHDT and CDR2 YYEEEE. The CDR3 sequence is CASSLAGALYEQYF.

Judged by frequency, this clonotype is medium-sized. The chain joins TRBV5-4 to TRBJ2-7; TCRdb's D call of TRBD1 is untestable without DNA. This CDR3 comprises 14 residues. The germline V gene has CDR1 SGHNT and CDR2 YYREEE (reference sequence). The CDR3: CASSLRTGSYEQYF.

This clonotype is deemed medium-sized by its frequency. This rearrangement joins TRBV12-3 or TRBV12-4 to TRBJ2-1; TCRdb calls TRBD1, which cannot be checked without DNA. The CDR3 runs to 14 residues. CDR3 sequence reads: CASSSRERWDEQFF.

According to its frequency, this clonotype is medium-sized (0.01 to 0.1%). The chain combines TRBV5-4 with TRBJ2-2. CDR3 length: 13 residues. Germline CDR1 is SGHNT and CDR2 is YYREEE (reference sequence). The chain's CDR3 is CASSPDGTGELFF.

Frequency places this clonotype as medium-sized. CDR3: CASSFTGYEQYF. The V gene is TRBV5-4, the J gene TRBJ2-7; the TCRdb call, TRBD1, lacks DNA for checking. CDR1 SGHNT and CDR2 YYREEE come from the germline V gene (reference sequence). The CDR3 loop spans 12 amino acids. Full variable domain (missing parts from reference TRBV5-4 and TRBJ2-7): ETGVTQSPTHLIKTRGQQVTLRCSSQSGHNTVSWYQQALGQGPQFIFQYYREEENGRGNFPPRFSGLQFPNYSSELNVNALELDDSALYLCASSFTGYEQYFGPGTRLTVT.

This clonotype is medium-sized by frequency. This chain links TRBV6-5 with TRBJ1-1; the D gene TCRdb calls, TRBD1, cannot be checked with no DNA. Germline V gene lookup returns CDR1 MNHEY and CDR2 SVGAGI. CDR3 length equals 13 residues. The CDR3: CATVRTGMSEAFF.

According to its frequency, this clonotype is medium-sized. The genes are TRBV12-3 or TRBV12-4 and TRBJ1-2. The CDR3 consists of 14 residues. Here the CDR3 reads CASSLRHDNYGYTF.

This clonotype is identified as medium-sized (0.01 to 0.1%) from frequency. The chain recombines TRBV5-5 with TRBJ1-6; lacking DNA, the TRBD1 call made by TCRdb goes unchecked. There are 14 residues in the CDR3. Per the germline V gene, CDR1 is SGHKS and CDR2 is YYEKEE (reference sequence). Here the CDR3 reads CASSLGGGNSPLHF.

Judged by frequency, this clonotype is medium-sized. The J gene is TRBJ1-1, the V gene TRBV6-6. The CDR3 is 12 residues long. Germline V lookup: CDR1 MNHNY, CDR2 SVGAGI (reference sequence). CDR3 loop: CASGRLNTEAFF.

The chain combines TRBV20-1 with TRBJ1-3. There are 14 residues in the CDR3. Germline CDR1 DFQATT, CDR2 SNEGSKA (reference sequence). The CDR3 sequence: CSAKGQNSGNTIYF.